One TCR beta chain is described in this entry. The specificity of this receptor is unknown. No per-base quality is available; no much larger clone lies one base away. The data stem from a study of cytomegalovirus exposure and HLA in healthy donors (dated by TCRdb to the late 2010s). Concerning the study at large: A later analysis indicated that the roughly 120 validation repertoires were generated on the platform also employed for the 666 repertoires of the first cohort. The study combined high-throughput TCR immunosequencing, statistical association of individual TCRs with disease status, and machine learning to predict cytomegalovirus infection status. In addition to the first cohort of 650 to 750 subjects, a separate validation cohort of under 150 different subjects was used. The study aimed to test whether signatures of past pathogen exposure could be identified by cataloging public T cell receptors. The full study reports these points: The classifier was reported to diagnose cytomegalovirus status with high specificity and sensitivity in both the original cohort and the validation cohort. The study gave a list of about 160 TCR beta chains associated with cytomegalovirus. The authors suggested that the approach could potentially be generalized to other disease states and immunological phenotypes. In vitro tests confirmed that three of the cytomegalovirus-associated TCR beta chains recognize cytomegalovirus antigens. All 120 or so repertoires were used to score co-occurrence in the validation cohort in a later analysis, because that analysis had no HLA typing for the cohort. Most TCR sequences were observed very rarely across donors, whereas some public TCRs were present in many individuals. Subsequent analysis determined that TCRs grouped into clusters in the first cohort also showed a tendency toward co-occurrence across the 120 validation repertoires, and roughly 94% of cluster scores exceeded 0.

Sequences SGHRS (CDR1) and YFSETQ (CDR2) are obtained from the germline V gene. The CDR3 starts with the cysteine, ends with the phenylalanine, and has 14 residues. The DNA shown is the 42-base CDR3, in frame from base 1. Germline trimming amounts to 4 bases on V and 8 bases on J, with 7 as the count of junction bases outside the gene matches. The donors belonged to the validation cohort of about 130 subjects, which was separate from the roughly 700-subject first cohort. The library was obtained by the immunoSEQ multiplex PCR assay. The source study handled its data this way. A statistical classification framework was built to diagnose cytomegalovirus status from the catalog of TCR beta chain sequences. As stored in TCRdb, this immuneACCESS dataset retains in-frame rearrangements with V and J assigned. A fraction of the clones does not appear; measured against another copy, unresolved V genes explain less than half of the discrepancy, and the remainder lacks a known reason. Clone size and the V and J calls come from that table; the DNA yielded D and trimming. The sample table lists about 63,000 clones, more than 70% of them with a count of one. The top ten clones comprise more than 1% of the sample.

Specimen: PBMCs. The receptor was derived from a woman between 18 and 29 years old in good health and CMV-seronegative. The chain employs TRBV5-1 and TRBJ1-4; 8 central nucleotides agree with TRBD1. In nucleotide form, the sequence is TGCGCCAGCAGCCCGGACAGGGTAAACGAAAAACTGTTTTTT. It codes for CASSPDRVNEKLFF.